These T cell receptor beta chains were read from a single sample in a study of human T cells and chemical hapten exposure. TCRdb re-derived calls from the RACE reads in MiXCR, one entry per CDR3 protein. The repertoire holds 380,000 or so distinct CDR3 sequences, with nearly 5% as singletons. The sample here was whole blood, taken in connection with sensitization to the hapten diphenylcyclopropenone (DPC). The receptors originated from a woman aged 50 to 65 with alopecia areata. Some clones in this sample may be carry-over from other donors' samples. Both conserved end residues are part of each CDR3. Fields, in order: J gene, D gene, clone size, V gene, CDR3 DNA, CDR3 protein. D genes are given only for firm matches. Rows give clone size only sometimes, using once, few, many, or a class for an expanded clone.

j_gene: TRBJ2-3; d_gene: TRBD2; abundance: -; v_gene: TRBV7-9; CDR3nt: TGTGCCAGCAGCTTAGCAGGACTAGCGGGGGAGGCAGATACGCAGTATTTT; CDR3aa: CASSLAGLAGEADTQYF
j_gene: TRBJ1-2; d_gene: -; abundance: many; v_gene: TRBV7-9; CDR3nt: TGTGCCAGCAGCTTAGAAGGGGCCTCTCGGGGCTATGGCTACACCTTC; CDR3aa: CASSLEGASRGYGYTF
j_gene: TRBJ1-4; d_gene: -; abundance: many; v_gene: TRBV7-9; CDR3nt: TGTGCCAGCAGCTTAGGGACGGTACGGGAAAAACTGTTTTTT; CDR3aa: CASSLGTVREKLFF
j_gene: TRBJ2-1; d_gene: TRBD2; abundance: -; v_gene: TRBV5-1; CDR3nt: TGCGCCAGCAGCTTGGGAACTAGCGGGAGGGCCTCGTTCTTC; CDR3aa: CASSLGTSGRASFF
j_gene: TRBJ2-2; d_gene: -; abundance: many; v_gene: TRBV4-2; CDR3nt: TGTGCCAGCAGCCAAGATTCCGGGAACACCGGGGAGCTGTTTTTT; CDR3aa: CASSQDSGNTGELFF
j_gene: TRBJ1-1; d_gene: -; abundance: -; v_gene: TRBV4-3; CDR3nt: TGCGCCAGCAGCCAAGGGAGTGACAGGTCCGCAGGGGAAGCTTTCTTT; CDR3aa: CASSQGSDRSAGEAFF
j_gene: TRBJ2-1; d_gene: -; abundance: many; v_gene: TRBV4-1; CDR3nt: TGCGCCAGCAGCCAACAGTCCCCCAACACGCCTGAGCAGTTCTTC; CDR3aa: CASSQQSPNTPEQFF
j_gene: TRBJ2-1; d_gene: -; abundance: few; v_gene: TRBV9; CDR3nt: TGTGCCAGCAGCGCCCTCCCTATCAATGAGCAGTTCTTC; CDR3aa: CASSALPINEQFF
j_gene: TRBJ2-1; d_gene: TRBD2; abundance: many; v_gene: TRBV6-5; CDR3nt: TGTGCCAGCAGTCTTAGCGGGAATTCCTACAATGAGCAGTTCTTC; CDR3aa: CASSLSGNSYNEQFF
j_gene: TRBJ2-3; d_gene: -; abundance: many; v_gene: TRBV29-1; CDR3nt: TGCAGCGTCCCGGACCTCGTCGGTCGCACAGATACGCAGTATTTT; CDR3aa: CSVPDLVGRTDTQYF
j_gene: TRBJ1-5; d_gene: -; abundance: many; v_gene: TRBV18; CDR3nt: TGTGCCAGCTCACCAATGAAGGGAAATCAGCCCCAGCATTTT; CDR3aa: CASSPMKGNQPQHF
j_gene: TRBJ2-3; d_gene: TRBD1; abundance: many; v_gene: TRBV7-7; CDR3nt: TGTGCCAGCAGCTTAGCCCTGACAGGGATCGAGAAATCTTTT; CDR3aa: CASSLALTGIEKSF
j_gene: TRBJ2-3; d_gene: -; abundance: -; v_gene: TRBV15; CDR3nt: TGTGCCACCAGCAGACAACAGGACGCAGATACGCAGTATTTT; CDR3aa: CATSRQQDADTQYF
j_gene: TRBJ1-2; d_gene: -; abundance: -; v_gene: TRBV7-2; CDR3nt: TGTGCCAGCAGCTTAAGGCAGGGAGGTGGTTATGGCTACACCTTC; CDR3aa: CASSLRQGGGYGYTF
j_gene: TRBJ1-5; d_gene: -; abundance: many; v_gene: TRBV12-3/TRBV12-4; CDR3nt: TGTGCCAGCAGTTTAGGCGGAGATCAGCCCCAGCATTTT; CDR3aa: CASSLGGDQPQHF
j_gene: TRBJ1-6; d_gene: -; abundance: many; v_gene: TRBV12-3/TRBV12-4; CDR3nt: TGTGCCAGCAGGGTGACAGATTCACCCCTCCACTTT; CDR3aa: CASRVTDSPLHF
j_gene: TRBJ2-2; d_gene: -; abundance: many; v_gene: TRBV12-3/TRBV12-4; CDR3nt: TGTGCCAGCAGTTTTCCGGGTCACGGGGAGCTGTTTTTT; CDR3aa: CASSFPGHGELFF
j_gene: TRBJ2-7; d_gene: -; abundance: many; v_gene: TRBV20-1; CDR3nt: TGCAGTGCTGCAGACCGGGACTGGATTTCCTACGAGCAGTACTTC; CDR3aa: CSAADRDWISYEQYF
j_gene: TRBJ1-2; d_gene: -; abundance: few; v_gene: TRBV7-2; CDR3nt: TGTGCCAGCAGCCCGGGGGAGGTCGGCTATGGCTACACCTTC; CDR3aa: CASSPGEVGYGYTF
j_gene: TRBJ1-5; d_gene: -; abundance: many; v_gene: TRBV6-5; CDR3nt: TGTGCCAGCAGCCTAGGGGGAGGTATGAATCAGCCCCAGCATTTT; CDR3aa: CASSLGGGMNQPQHF
j_gene: TRBJ1-1; d_gene: -; abundance: -; v_gene: TRBV29-1; CDR3nt: TGCAGCGCCTACCACAGCCAGAACACTGAAGCTTTCTTT; CDR3aa: CSAYHSQNTEAFF
j_gene: TRBJ2-7; d_gene: -; abundance: many; v_gene: TRBV28; CDR3nt: TGTGCCAGCAGCCATCTAGCGTATACCTACGAGCAGTACTTC; CDR3aa: CASSHLAYTYEQYF
j_gene: TRBJ2-5; d_gene: TRBD2; abundance: few; v_gene: TRBV12-3/TRBV12-4; CDR3nt: TGTGCCAGCAGTGCCCGGGAGGGGGGGACCCAGTACTTC; CDR3aa: CASSAREGGTQYF
j_gene: TRBJ1-1; d_gene: TRBD1; abundance: many; v_gene: TRBV27; CDR3nt: TGTGCCAGCAGTGAGGACAGGGAGACTGAAGCTTTCTTT; CDR3aa: CASSEDRETEAFF
j_gene: TRBJ2-1; d_gene: -; abundance: -; v_gene: TRBV30; CDR3nt: TGTGCCTGGAGTCCAGGGGATGAGCAGTTCTTC; CDR3aa: CAWSPGDEQFF
j_gene: TRBJ2-7; d_gene: TRBD2; abundance: many; v_gene: TRBV4-3; CDR3nt: TGCGCCAGCAGCCCCGCTCCGAGCGGGACCTACGAGCAGTACTTC; CDR3aa: CASSPAPSGTYEQYF
j_gene: TRBJ2-4; d_gene: TRBD2; abundance: few; v_gene: TRBV28; CDR3nt: TGTGCCAGCAGTTTAATAGGACTAGCGGACTTAGCCAAAAACATTCAGTACTTC; CDR3aa: CASSLIGLADLAKNIQYF
j_gene: TRBJ2-2; d_gene: TRBD2; abundance: many; v_gene: TRBV12-3/TRBV12-4; CDR3nt: TGTGCCTGTCGGGACGCGGGGGCCGGGGAGCTGTTTTTT; CDR3aa: CACRDAGAGELFF
j_gene: TRBJ2-1; d_gene: TRBD2; abundance: many; v_gene: TRBV30; CDR3nt: TGTGCCTGGACCCCCGGGGGGGGTGAGCAGTTCTTC; CDR3aa: CAWTPGGGEQFF
j_gene: TRBJ2-3; d_gene: -; abundance: -; v_gene: TRBV20-1; CDR3nt: TGCAGTGCTAGAGATCCTGGAAGGTTAGATACGCAGTATTTT; CDR3aa: CSARDPGRLDTQYF
j_gene: TRBJ2-2; d_gene: -; abundance: -; v_gene: TRBV15; CDR3nt: TGTGCCACCAGCAGAGATAGTAGCGGCGGGGAGCTGTTTTTT; CDR3aa: CATSRDSSGGELFF
j_gene: TRBJ2-1; d_gene: TRBD1; abundance: -; v_gene: TRBV14; CDR3nt: TGTGCCAGCAGCCAAGGGACAGGGCAGTATAACAATGAGCAGTTCTTC; CDR3aa: CASSQGTGQYNNEQFF
j_gene: TRBJ2-6; d_gene: -; abundance: many; v_gene: TRBV7-6; CDR3nt: TGTGCCAGCAGCTCCCGACGGTTCTCTGGGGCCAACGTCCTGACTTTC; CDR3aa: CASSSRRFSGANVLTF
j_gene: TRBJ2-1; d_gene: TRBD1; abundance: many; v_gene: TRBV20-1; CDR3nt: TGCAGTGCTAGAGACCGGGACAGGGGATTCGATGAGCAGTTCTTC; CDR3aa: CSARDRDRGFDEQFF
j_gene: TRBJ2-1; d_gene: -; abundance: few; v_gene: TRBV4-3; CDR3nt: TGCGCCAGCAGCCAAGCGTATCCGGCATACTACAATGAGCAGTTCTTC; CDR3aa: CASSQAYPAYYNEQFF
j_gene: TRBJ2-6; d_gene: -; abundance: many; v_gene: TRBV27; CDR3nt: TGTGCCAGCAGTTTGGCGACAGCCGGGGCCAACGTCCTGACTTTC; CDR3aa: CASSLATAGANVLTF
j_gene: TRBJ1-6; d_gene: TRBD1; abundance: -; v_gene: TRBV2; CDR3nt: TGTGCCAGCAGTGGAGGGACAGGGGGAAATTCACCCCTCCACTTT; CDR3aa: CASSGGTGGNSPLHF
j_gene: TRBJ1-3; d_gene: -; abundance: few; v_gene: TRBV27; CDR3nt: TGTGCCAGCAGTTCCAGCAGGAGCTCTGGAAACACCATATATTTT; CDR3aa: CASSSSRSSGNTIYF
j_gene: TRBJ2-7; d_gene: -; abundance: few; v_gene: TRBV21-1; CDR3nt: TGTGCCAGCAGCAGGGACACCCACTGCTACGAGCAGTACTTC; CDR3aa: CASSRDTHCYEQYF
j_gene: TRBJ2-7; d_gene: -; abundance: many; v_gene: TRBV9; CDR3nt: TGTGCCAGCAGCCCTCCGGGACTTTCCTACGAGCAGTACTTC; CDR3aa: CASSPPGLSYEQYF
j_gene: TRBJ2-6; d_gene: TRBD1; abundance: -; v_gene: TRBV15; CDR3nt: TGTGCCACCAGCAGAGGACAGGGGGCTGGGGCCAACGTCCTGACTTTC; CDR3aa: CATSRGQGAGANVLTF
j_gene: TRBJ1-1; d_gene: -; abundance: few; v_gene: TRBV7-8; CDR3nt: TGTGCCAGCAGCCGCGCTCGTTTGAGCACTGAAGCTTTCTTT; CDR3aa: CASSRARLSTEAFF
j_gene: TRBJ2-3; d_gene: TRBD2; abundance: many; v_gene: TRBV24-1; CDR3nt: TGTGCCACCAGTGATTTAGGCGGGAGGGCCGCAACGAGGGAAGATACGCAGTATTTT; CDR3aa: CATSDLGGRAATREDTQYF
j_gene: TRBJ1-4; d_gene: TRBD1; abundance: many; v_gene: TRBV12-3/TRBV12-4; CDR3nt: TGTGCCAGCAGTCTCCGGAGGGACAGGGTTGATTTTGAAAAACTGTTTTTT; CDR3aa: CASSLRRDRVDFEKLFF
j_gene: TRBJ2-1; d_gene: -; abundance: -; v_gene: TRBV7-6; CDR3nt: TGTGCCAGCAGCACGCCTCGAGGGGGGGGGCCTGTAGATGAGCAGTTCTTC; CDR3aa: CASSTPRGGGPVDEQFF
j_gene: TRBJ2-3; d_gene: -; abundance: -; v_gene: TRBV3-1; CDR3nt: TGTGCCAGCAGCCGGGACAACACAGATACGCAGTATTTT; CDR3aa: CASSRDNTDTQYF
j_gene: TRBJ2-5; d_gene: -; abundance: many; v_gene: TRBV11-2; CDR3nt: TGTGCCAGCAGCCTCCTTTCGGGGGCCCAAGAGACCCAGTACTTC; CDR3aa: CASSLLSGAQETQYF
j_gene: TRBJ2-7; d_gene: TRBD2; abundance: many; v_gene: TRBV18; CDR3nt: TGTGCCAGCTCCGCGGGGGGGGACGAGCAGTACTTC; CDR3aa: CASSAGGDEQYF
j_gene: TRBJ2-3; d_gene: -; abundance: -; v_gene: TRBV11-1; CDR3nt: TGTGCCAGCAGCTTCCGGACTGAAAGGGATACGCAGTATTTT; CDR3aa: CASSFRTERDTQYF
j_gene: TRBJ2-5; d_gene: -; abundance: many; v_gene: TRBV11-2; CDR3nt: TGTGCCAGCAGCTTACCCTATAAAGAGACCCAGTACTTC; CDR3aa: CASSLPYKETQYF
j_gene: TRBJ1-6; d_gene: -; abundance: -; v_gene: TRBV2; CDR3nt: TGTGCCAGCAGTGTAGGGCCAAATAATTCACCCCTCCACTTT; CDR3aa: CASSVGPNNSPLHF
j_gene: TRBJ1-5; d_gene: TRBD1; abundance: -; v_gene: TRBV7-8; CDR3nt: TGTGCCAGCAGTTTGTTAGGGGACAGGCTACAGCCCCAGCATTTT; CDR3aa: CASSLLGDRLQPQHF
j_gene: TRBJ2-6; d_gene: TRBD1; abundance: -; v_gene: TRBV5-6; CDR3nt: TGTGCCAGCAGCCAGCGACAGGGGAGACTTGCTGGGGCCAACGTCCTGACTTTC; CDR3aa: CASSQRQGRLAGANVLTF
j_gene: TRBJ1-2; d_gene: -; abundance: many; v_gene: TRBV12-3/TRBV12-4; CDR3nt: TGTGCCAGCAGTTTGGGGGTAAATGGCTACACCTTC; CDR3aa: CASSLGVNGYTF
j_gene: TRBJ2-5; d_gene: TRBD2; abundance: many; v_gene: TRBV5-1; CDR3nt: TGCGCCAGCGCGCGGGGACTAGAACAAGAGACCCAGTACTTC; CDR3aa: CASARGLEQETQYF